The T cell receptor beta chain under discussion was sequenced for a study of long-term antiretroviral therapy in people with HIV. About the study: It was about a decade before the 2015 immediate-ART recommendation that the earliest samples were taken.

It was version v3.0 of the immunoSEQ assay that was run at survey level. Sequenced by immunoSEQ multiplex PCR; TCRdb stores in-frame clones only, minus some. The sample contains about 29,000 clones, roughly 80% of which appear only once. General observations from the study: The data indicate that diversity increased after ART but remained below transplant donor controls. Controls showed broader CDR3 length ranges than did the HIV repertoires.

J lost 0 bases, V lost 6 bases, and 15 bases had no gene match. CDR1 and CDR2 from the germline V gene are MDHEN and SYDVKM. The CDR3 covers 19 residues. Regarding this clone: Its antigen is currently unknown.

This receptor was identified in a man aged 40-49 years with HIV. This specimen consisted of unsorted PBMCs, obtained 3 years after starting antiretroviral therapy. The chain uses TRBV28 and TRBJ1-1; 11 bases agree with TRBD1. CDR3 bases: TGTGCCAGCAGCCTACTCTCCTGGGACAGGGGGGGCATGAACACTGAAGCTTTCTTT. It encodes CASSLLSWDRGGMNTEAFF.